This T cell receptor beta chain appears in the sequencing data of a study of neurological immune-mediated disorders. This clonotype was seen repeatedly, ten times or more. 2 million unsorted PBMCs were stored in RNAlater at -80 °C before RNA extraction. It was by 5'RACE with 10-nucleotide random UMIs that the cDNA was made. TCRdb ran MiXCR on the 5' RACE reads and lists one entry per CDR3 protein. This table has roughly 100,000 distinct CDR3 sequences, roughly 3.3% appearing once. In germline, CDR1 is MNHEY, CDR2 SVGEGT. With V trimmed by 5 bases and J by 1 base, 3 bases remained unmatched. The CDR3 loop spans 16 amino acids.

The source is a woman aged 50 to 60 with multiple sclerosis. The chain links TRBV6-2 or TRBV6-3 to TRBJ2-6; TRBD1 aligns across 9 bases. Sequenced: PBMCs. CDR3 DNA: TGTGCCAGCAGTCGGACAGGGGATTCTGGGGCCAACGTCCTGACTTTC. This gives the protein CASSRTGDSGANVLTF.